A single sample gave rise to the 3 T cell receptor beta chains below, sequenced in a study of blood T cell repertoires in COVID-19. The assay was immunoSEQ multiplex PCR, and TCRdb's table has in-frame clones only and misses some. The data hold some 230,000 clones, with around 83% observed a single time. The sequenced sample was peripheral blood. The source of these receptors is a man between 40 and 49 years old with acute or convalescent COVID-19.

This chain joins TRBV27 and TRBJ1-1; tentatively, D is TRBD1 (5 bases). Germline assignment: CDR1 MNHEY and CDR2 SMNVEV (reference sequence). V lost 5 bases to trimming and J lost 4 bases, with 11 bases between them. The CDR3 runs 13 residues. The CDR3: CASSRRGSTEAFF. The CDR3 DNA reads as TGTGCCAGCAGTCGTAGGGGCTCCACTGAAGCTTTCTTT.

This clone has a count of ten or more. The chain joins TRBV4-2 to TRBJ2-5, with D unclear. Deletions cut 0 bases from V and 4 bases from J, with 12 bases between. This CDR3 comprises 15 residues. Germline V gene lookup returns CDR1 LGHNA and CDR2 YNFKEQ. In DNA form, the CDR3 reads TGTGCCAGCAGCCAAGACTACAGCTTCTCAGAGACCCAGTACTTC. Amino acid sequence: CASSQDYSFSETQYF.

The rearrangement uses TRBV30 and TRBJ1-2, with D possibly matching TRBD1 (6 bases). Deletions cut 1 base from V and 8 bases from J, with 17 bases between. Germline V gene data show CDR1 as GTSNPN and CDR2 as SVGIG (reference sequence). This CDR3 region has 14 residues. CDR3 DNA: TGTGCCTGGAGTGGGGACATTCGAAAATACGGCTACACCTTC. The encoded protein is CAWSGDIRKYGYTF. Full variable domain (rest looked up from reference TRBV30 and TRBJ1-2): SQTIHQWPATLVQPVGSPLSLECTVEGTSNPNLYWYRQAAGRGLQLLFYSVGIGQISSEVPQNLSASRPQDRQFILSSKKLLLSDSGFYLCAWSGDIRKYGYTFGSGTRLTVV.